This T cell receptor beta chain was sequenced for a study of type 1 and type 2 diabetes patients. The sample holds a few counts of this clonotype. Per germline, CDR1 SNHLY and CDR2 FYNNEI. This CDR3 spans 16 amino acids. V shed 4 bases, J shed 3 bases, and the junction held 10 bases outside the gene matches. The PCR template was genomic DNA. Multiplex PCR with 30 forward and 13 reverse primers amplified the TCR beta CDR3. TCRdb recomputed calls from the multiplex PCR reads with MiXCR, one row per CDR3 protein. The data show about 250,000 distinct CDR3 sequences, more than 45% seen once. The genes are TRBV2 and TRBJ2-3; 7 nucleotides match TRBD2. The material sequenced was peripheral blood mononuclear cells (PBMCs). This clonotype was obtained from a young man with type 2 diabetes. In nucleotides, the CDR3 is TGTGCCAGCAGTGTTGAGAGGGGACTACCTACAGATACGCAGTATTTT. Its protein is CASSVERGLPTDTQYF.